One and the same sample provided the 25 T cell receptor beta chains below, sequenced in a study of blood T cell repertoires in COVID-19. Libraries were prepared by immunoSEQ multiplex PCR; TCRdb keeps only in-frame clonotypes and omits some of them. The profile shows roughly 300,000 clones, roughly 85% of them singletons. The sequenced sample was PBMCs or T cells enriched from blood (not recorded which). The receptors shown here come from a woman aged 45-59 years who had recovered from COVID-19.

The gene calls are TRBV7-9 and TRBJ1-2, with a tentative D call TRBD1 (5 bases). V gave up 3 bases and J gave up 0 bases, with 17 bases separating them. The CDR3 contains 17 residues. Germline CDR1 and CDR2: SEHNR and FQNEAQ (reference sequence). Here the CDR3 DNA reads TGTGCCAGCAGCTTGCATGCGGGGACCGCCGCTAACTATGGCTACACCTTC. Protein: CASSLHAGTAANYGYTF.

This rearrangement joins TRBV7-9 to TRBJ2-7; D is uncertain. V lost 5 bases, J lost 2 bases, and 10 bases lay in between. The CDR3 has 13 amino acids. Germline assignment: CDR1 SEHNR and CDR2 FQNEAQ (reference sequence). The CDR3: CASSRGTTYEQYF. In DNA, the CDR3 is TGTGCCAGCAGCCGTGGTACTACCTACGAGCAGTACTTC.

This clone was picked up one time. Written as DNA, the CDR3 is TGTGCCAGCAGCTTATTCCTTTTCTACGAGCAGTACTTC. It specifies CASSLFLFYEQYF. This chain links TRBV7-2 with TRBJ2-7, with D unresolved. The germline gives CDR1 SGHTA, CDR2 FQGNSA. This CDR3 has 13 amino acids. V lost 2 bases and J lost 3, with 8 bases in between.

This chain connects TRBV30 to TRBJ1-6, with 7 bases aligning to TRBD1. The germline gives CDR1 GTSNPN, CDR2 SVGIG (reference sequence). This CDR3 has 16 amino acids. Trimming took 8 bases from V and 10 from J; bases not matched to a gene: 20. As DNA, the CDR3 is TGTGCCGGAGGGGGCCTCTGGGGAATGTCGGCGTCACCCCTCCACTTT. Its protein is CAGGGLWGMSASPLHF.

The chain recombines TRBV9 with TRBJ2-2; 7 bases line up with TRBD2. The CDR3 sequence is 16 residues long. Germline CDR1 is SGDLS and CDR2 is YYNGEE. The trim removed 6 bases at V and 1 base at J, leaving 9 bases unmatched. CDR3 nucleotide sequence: TGTGCCAGCAAGCCGAGCGGGGCACAGAACACCGGGGAGCTGTTTTTT. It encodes CASKPSGAQNTGELFF.

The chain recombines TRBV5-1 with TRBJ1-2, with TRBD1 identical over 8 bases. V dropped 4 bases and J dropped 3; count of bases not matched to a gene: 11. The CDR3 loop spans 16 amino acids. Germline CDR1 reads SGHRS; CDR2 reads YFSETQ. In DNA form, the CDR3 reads TGCGCCAGCAGCCACGGCGAATTGACAGGGGACTATGGCTACACCTTC. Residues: CASSHGELTGDYGYTF.

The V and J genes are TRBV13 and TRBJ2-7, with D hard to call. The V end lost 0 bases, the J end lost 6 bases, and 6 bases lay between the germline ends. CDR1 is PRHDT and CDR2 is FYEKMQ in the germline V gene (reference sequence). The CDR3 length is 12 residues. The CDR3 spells CASSLGPGEQYF. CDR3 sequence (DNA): TGTGCCAGCAGCTTAGGGCCCGGCGAGCAGTACTTC.

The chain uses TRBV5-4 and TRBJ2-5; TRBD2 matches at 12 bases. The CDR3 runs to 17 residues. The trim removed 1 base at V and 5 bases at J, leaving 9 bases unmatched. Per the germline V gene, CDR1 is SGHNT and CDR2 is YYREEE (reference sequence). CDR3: CASSLTILAGGRETQYF. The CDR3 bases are TGTGCCAGCAGCTTGACGATACTAGCGGGGGGTAGGGAGACCCAGTACTTC.

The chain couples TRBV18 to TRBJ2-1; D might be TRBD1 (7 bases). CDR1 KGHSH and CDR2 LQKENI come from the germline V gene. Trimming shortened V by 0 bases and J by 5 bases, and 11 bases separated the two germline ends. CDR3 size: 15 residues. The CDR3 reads CASSPPSRGDNEQFF. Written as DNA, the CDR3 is TGTGCCAGCTCACCACCGTCCAGGGGGGACAATGAGCAGTTCTTC.

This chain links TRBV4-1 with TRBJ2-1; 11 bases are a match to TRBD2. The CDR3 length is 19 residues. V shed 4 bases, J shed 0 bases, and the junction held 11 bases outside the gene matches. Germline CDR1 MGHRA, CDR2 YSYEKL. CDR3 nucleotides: TGCGCCAGCAGCCGTTCACTAGCGGGAGTTTCAAGCTCCTACAATGAGCAGTTCTTC. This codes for CASSRSLAGVSSSYNEQFF.

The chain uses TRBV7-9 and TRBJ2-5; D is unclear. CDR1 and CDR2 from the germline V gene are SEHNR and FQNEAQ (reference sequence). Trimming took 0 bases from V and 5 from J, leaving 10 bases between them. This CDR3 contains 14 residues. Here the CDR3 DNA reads TGTGCCAGCAGCTTAGCACTACTCTACGAGACCCAGTACTTC. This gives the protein CASSLALLYETQYF.

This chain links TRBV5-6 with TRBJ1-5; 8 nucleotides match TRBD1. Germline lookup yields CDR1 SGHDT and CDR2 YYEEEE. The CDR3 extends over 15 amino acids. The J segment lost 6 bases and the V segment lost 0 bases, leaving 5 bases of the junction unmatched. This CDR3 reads CASSLARGLGQPQHF. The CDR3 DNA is TGTGCCAGCAGCTTGGCCAGGGGGCTGGGTCAGCCCCAGCATTTT.

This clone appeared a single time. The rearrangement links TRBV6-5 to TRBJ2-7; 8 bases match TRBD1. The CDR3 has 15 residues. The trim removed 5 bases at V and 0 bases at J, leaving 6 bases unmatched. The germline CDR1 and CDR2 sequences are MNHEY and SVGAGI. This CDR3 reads CASSSPGGSSYEQYF. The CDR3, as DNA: TGTGCCAGCAGTAGCCCAGGGGGCTCCTCCTACGAGCAGTACTTC.

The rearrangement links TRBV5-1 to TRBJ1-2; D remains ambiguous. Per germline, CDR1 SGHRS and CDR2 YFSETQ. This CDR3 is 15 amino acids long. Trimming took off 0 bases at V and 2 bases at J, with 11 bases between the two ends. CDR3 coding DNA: TGCGCCAGCAGCTTGGAACCGCGTAAAAACTATGGCTACACCTTC. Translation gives CASSLEPRKNYGYTF.

The CDR3 loop is CASSTGTSGSTDTQYF. For the CDR3, the DNA is TGTGCCAGCAGCACAGGGACTAGCGGGAGCACAGATACGCAGTATTTT. The chain is built from TRBV11-2 and TRBJ2-3, with 12 bases aligning to TRBD2. The V and J ends lost 5 bases and 0 bases, in that order; junction bases with no gene match: 3. The CDR3 extends over 16 amino acids. The germline CDR1 and CDR2 sequences are SGHAT and FQNNGV.

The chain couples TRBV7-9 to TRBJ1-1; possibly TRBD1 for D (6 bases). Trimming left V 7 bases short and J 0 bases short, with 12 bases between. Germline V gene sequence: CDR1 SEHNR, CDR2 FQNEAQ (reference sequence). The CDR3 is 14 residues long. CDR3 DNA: TGTGCCAGCATTCTACAGGGAATGAACACTGAAGCTTTCTTT. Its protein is CASILQGMNTEAFF.

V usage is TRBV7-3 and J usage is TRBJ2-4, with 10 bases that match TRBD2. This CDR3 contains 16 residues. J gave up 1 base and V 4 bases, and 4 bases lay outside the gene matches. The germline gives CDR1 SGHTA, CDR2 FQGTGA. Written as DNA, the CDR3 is TGTGCCAGCAGCTCGAGCGGGGGGGCTGCCAAAAACATTCAGTACTTC. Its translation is CASSSSGGAAKNIQYF.

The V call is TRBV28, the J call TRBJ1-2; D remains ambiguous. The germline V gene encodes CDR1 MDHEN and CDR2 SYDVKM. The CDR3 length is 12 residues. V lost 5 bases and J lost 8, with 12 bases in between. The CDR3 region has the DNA TGTGCCAGCAGTGGAGGATCTAGGGGCTACACCTTC. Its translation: CASSGGSRGYTF.

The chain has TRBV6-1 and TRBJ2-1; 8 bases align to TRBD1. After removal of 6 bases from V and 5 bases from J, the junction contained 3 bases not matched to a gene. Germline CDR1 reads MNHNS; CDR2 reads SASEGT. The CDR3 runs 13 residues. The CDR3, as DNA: TGTGCCAGCAGGCTGGACAGGGACAATGAGCAGTTCTTC. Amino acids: CASRLDRDNEQFF.

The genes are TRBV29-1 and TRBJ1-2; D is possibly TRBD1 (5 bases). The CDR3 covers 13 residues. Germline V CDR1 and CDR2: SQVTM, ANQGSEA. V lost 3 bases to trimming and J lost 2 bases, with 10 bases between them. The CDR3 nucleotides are TGCAGCGTTGATTTGGGGGGAAACTATGGCTACACCTTC. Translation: CSVDLGGNYGYTF.

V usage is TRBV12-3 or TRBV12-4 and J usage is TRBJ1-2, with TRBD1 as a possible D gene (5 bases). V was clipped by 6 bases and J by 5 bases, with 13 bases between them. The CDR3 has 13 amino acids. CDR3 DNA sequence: TGTGCCAGCAGCCTCAGGGAGGAGTATGGCTACACCTTC. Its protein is CASSLREEYGYTF.

CDR3 nucleotide sequence: TGCGCCAGCAGCCTCACAGCGGGGGTTAGGTCCCAGTACTTC. Its translation: CASSLTAGVRSQYF. This chain uses TRBV4-1 with TRBJ2-5, with 8 bases fitting TRBD2. Germline-derived CDR1 and CDR2 are MGHRA and YSYEKL. The CDR3 runs to 14 residues. V gave up 4 bases and J gave up 9 bases; unmatched junction bases: 10.

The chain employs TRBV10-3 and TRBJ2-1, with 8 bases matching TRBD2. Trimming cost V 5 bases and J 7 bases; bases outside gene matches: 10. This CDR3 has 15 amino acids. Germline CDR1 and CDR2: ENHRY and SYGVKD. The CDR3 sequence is CAISTPAGAKNEQFF. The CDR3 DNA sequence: TGTGCCATCAGTACCCCAGCGGGAGCAAAGAATGAGCAGTTCTTC.

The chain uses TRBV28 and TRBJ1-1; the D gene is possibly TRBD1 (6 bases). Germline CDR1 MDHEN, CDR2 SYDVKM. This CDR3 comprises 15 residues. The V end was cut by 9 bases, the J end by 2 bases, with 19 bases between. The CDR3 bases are TGTGCCAGTCCCCCCGGGGGGCAGCATAACACTGAAGCTTTCTTT. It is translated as CASPPGGQHNTEAFF. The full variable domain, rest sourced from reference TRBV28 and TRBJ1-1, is DVKVTQSSRYLVKRTGEKVFLECVQDMDHENMFWYRQDPGLGLRLIYFSYDVKMKEKGDIPEGYSVSREKKERFSLILESASTNQTSMYLCASPPGGQHNTEAFFGQGTRLTVV.

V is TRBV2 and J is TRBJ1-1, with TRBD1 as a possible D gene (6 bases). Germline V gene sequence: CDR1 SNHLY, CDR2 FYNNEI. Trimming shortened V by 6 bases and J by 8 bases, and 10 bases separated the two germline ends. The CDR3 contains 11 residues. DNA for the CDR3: TGTGCCAGCAGAACCGGGACAGAAGCTTTCTTT. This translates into CASRTGTEAFF. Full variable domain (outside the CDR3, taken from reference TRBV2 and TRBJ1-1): EPEVTQTPSHQVTQMGQEVILRCVPISNHLYFYWYRQILGQKVEFLVSFYNNEISEKSEIFDDQFSVERPDGSNFTLKIRSTKLEDSAMYFCASRTGTEAFFGQGTRLTVV.